This T cell receptor beta chain was recorded in a study of T cell responses to AZD1222 COVID-19 vaccine. The study's findings and limits: Baseline serology detected seropositivity in only six AZD1222 recipients.

The CDR3 is 11 residues long. Germline V gene sequence: CDR1 DFQATT, CDR2 SNEGSKA (reference sequence). The ends were cut back, 2 bases at V and 5 bases at J, with 7 bases in the middle. The assay was immunoSEQ multiplex PCR, and TCRdb's table has in-frame clones only and misses some. The sample has some 79,000 clones, around 81% seen once. As for this clone: Its antigen is not known.

This TCR was sampled from an adult who received the AZD1222 COVID-19 vaccine. Sequencing used peripheral blood, obtained 28 days after the second AZD1222 dose. This rearrangement joins TRBV20-1 to TRBJ2-7; D is unresolved. The CDR3 DNA follows: TGCAGTGCTAGAATGTTGGACGAGCAGTACTTC. It translates to CSARMLDEQYF.